This T cell receptor (beta chain) came from a study of identical twins. Findings of the study overall: Out-of-frame TCR alpha sharing observed in monozygotic twins exceeded model estimates. Within cord blood, abundant beta clonotypes carried fewer insertions, but memory repertoires showed no such trend.

In TCRdb, the 5' RACE reads were re-called with MiXCR into one record per CDR3 protein. The sample has 430,000 or so distinct CDR3 sequences; approximately 24% are singletons. Details on this clonotype: Its antigen is undetermined.

CDR1 is SGHTA, CDR2 FQGNSA, per germline. V was pared by 3 bases and J by 5 bases, with 13 bases between. The CDR3 contains 15 residues. The sample was also linked to a second study, of T cells expressing NK-cell markers. That paper adds: The same clonotypes also predominated in the CD3+CD56-NKG2C+ fraction of a few donors.

The V gene is TRBV7-2, the J gene TRBJ2-2; maybe TRBD2 (6 bases). The source material was CD4+ T cells sorted from blood. The sequence was collected from a woman under 30 in good health. CDR3 in amino acids: CASSFTGVQTGELFF. In DNA, the CDR3 is TGTGCCAGCAGCTTTACGGGAGTACAAACCGGGGAGCTGTTTTTT.